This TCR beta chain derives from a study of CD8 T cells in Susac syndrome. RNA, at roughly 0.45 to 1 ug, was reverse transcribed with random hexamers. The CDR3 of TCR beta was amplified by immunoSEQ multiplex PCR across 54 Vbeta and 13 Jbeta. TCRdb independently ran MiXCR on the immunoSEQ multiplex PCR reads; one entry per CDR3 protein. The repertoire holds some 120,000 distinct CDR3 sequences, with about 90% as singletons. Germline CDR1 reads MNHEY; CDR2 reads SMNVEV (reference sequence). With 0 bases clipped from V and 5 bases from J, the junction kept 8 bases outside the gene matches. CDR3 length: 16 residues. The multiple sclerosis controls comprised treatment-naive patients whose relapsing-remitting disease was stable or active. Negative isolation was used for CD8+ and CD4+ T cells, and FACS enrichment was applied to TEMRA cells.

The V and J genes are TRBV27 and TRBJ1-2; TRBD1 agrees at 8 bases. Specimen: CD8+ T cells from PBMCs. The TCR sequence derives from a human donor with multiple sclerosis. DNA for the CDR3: TGTGCCAGCAGTTTATCGCAGGGGGCCGTGGCATATGGCTACACCTTC. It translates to CASSLSQGAVAYGYTF.